This T cell receptor beta chain was recovered during a study of T cells in Graves' hyperthyroidism and ophthalmopathy. On the study more broadly: Peripheral blood was taken when the disease was first diagnosed, before any treatment began.

Diagnostic assessment was based on clinical symptoms, serum thyroxine and TRAb, thyroid ultrasound and orbital computed tomography. It was RNA transcripts that yielded the amplified TCR beta CDR3 regions. The TCR CDR3 was amplified in a first-round RT-PCR using the HTBI primer set. TCRdb called the multiplex PCR reads again in MiXCR, with one record for every CDR3 protein. Among a few hundred thousand distinct CDR3 sequences listed, about 16% were seen once. Many counts were recorded for this clonotype. Sequencing was done on a sample of blood. The receptor was isolated from a woman aged 25 to 45 with Graves' hyperthyroidism.

The CDR3 reads CSVEGGIRIEQFF. In nucleotides, the CDR3 is TGCAGCGTTGAAGGGGGTATTCGGATTGAGCAGTTCTTC. The genes are TRBV29-1 and TRBJ2-1; D is unclear. Germline CDR1 is SQVTM and CDR2 is ANQGSEA. The length of the CDR3 is 13 residues. V dropped 1 base and J dropped 9 bases, with 13 bases sitting between them.